This T cell receptor beta chain was recovered during a study of T cell responses to AZD1222 COVID-19 vaccine. Points from the study as a whole: Spike-specific TCR breadth and depth rose after two AZD1222 doses. Donors were chiefly white British, with a greater number of females, and clonal diversity was perhaps underestimated.

Sequencing used immunoSEQ multiplex PCR; TCRdb keeps in-frame clones, though not all of them. This sample has around 130,000 clones, with approximately 92% found just once. This clone occurred once. Its antigen is as yet unknown. With 7 bases removed from V and 0 bases from J, the gap between germline ends came to 12 bases. The CDR3 spans 14 residues. Germline loops: CDR1 SNHLY, CDR2 FYNNEI. The V and J genes are TRBV2 and TRBJ1-1, with D possibly TRBD1 on 5 matching bases. This receptor was taken from an adult who received the AZD1222 COVID-19 vaccine. The input for sequencing was peripheral blood, taken 28 days after the second AZD1222 dose. CDR3 loop: CASTMTDMNTEAFF. The CDR3 region has the DNA TGTGCCAGCACTATGACAGACATGAACACTGAAGCTTTCTTT.